This T cell receptor (beta chain) comes out of a study of technical replicates of blood from several donors. Some clones are missing from TCRdb's copy, which holds only in-frame ones; the method was immunoSEQ multiplex PCR. The sample carries just over 95,000 clones, approximately 96% recorded once. Germline lookup yields CDR1 LNHDA and CDR2 SQIVND (reference sequence). The CDR3 is made up of 11 amino acids. The ends were cut back, 6 bases at V and 8 bases at J, with 10 bases in the middle. The material sequenced was T cells isolated from PBMCs. The rearrangement joins TRBV19 to TRBJ1-2; D is perhaps TRBD1 (6 bases). This clonotype was obtained from a human donor in good health. The CDR3 loop reads CASRAGVGYTF. CDR3 nucleotide sequence: TGTGCCAGTAGGGCAGGGGTAGGCTACACCTTC.